This T cell receptor (beta chain) was recovered during a study of blood T cell repertoires in COVID-19. TCRdb keeps only in-frame clones here, not all; method: immunoSEQ multiplex PCR. The repertoire consists of fewer than 350,000 clones, with more than 75% occurring once and the leading ten covering 2%. Trimming shortened V by 3 bases and J by 3 bases, and 14 bases separated the two germline ends. Germline V CDR1 and CDR2: MNHNS, SASEGT. This CDR3 is 15 amino acids long. Those who participated ranged in age from about 18 to 89 years and resided in about two dozen US areas. Which cohort a participant joined came from the clinical history participants gave.

The clonotype was recovered from a woman aged 55-69 years in a cohort exposed to, infected with or recovered from COVID-19 (not recorded which). V is TRBV6-1 and J is TRBJ1-2, with D unclear. Sequenced material: PBMCs or T cells enriched from blood (not recorded which). The CDR3 DNA reads TGTGCCAGCAGTGAGGTCAGGCGACACTACTATGGCTACACCTTC. It specifies CASSEVRRHYYGYTF.